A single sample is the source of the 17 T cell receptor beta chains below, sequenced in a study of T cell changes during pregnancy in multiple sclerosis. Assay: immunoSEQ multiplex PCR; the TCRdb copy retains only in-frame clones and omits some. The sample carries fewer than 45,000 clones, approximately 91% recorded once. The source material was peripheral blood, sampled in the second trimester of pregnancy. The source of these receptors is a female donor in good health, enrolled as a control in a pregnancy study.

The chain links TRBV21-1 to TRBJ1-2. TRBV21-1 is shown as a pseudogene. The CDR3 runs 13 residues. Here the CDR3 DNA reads TGTGCCAGCAGCAAAGCAGGGGGGGACGGCTACACCTTC. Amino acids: CASSKAGGDGYTF.

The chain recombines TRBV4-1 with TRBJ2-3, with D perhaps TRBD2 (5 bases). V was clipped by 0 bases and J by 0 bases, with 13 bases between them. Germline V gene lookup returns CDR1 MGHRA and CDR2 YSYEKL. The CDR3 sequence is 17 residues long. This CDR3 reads CASSQDGVASSTDTQYF. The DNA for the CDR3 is TGCGCCAGCAGCCAAGATGGGGTAGCGTCTAGCACAGATACGCAGTATTTT.

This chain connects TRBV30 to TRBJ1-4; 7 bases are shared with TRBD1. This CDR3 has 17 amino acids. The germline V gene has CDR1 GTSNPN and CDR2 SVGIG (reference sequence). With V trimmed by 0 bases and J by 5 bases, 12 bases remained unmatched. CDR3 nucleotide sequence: TGTGCCTGGAGTGTACGGAACAGGGGTGTATGGAATGAAAAACTGTTTTTT. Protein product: CAWSVRNRGVWNEKLFF.

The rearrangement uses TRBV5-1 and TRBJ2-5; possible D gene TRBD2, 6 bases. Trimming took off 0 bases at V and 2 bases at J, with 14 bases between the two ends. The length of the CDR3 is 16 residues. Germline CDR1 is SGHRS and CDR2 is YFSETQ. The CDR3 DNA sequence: TGCGCCAGCAGCTTGGGTGGAGGGTTGAGGCAAGAGACCCAGTACTTC. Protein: CASSLGGGLRQETQYF.

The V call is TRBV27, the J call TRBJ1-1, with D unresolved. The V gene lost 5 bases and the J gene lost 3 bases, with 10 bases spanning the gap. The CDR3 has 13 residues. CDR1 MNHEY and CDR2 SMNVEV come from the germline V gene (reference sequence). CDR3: CASSRTPHTEAFF. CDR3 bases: TGTGCCAGCAGTCGGACTCCCCACACTGAAGCTTTCTTT.

CDR3 amino acids: CASSPLDTLSYEQYF. The CDR3 DNA follows: TGCGCCAGCAGCCCGTTGGACACCCTTTCCTACGAGCAGTACTTC. V gene TRBV5-1 combines with J gene TRBJ2-7, with D maybe TRBD1 (5 bases). Deletions cut 4 bases from V and 1 base from J, with 15 bases between. Per the germline V gene, CDR1 is SGHRS and CDR2 is YFSETQ. This CDR3 has 15 residues.

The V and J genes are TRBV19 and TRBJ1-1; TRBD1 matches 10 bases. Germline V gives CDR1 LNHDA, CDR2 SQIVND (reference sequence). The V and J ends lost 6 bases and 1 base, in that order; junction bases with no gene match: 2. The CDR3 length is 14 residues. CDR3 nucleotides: TGTGCCAGTAGGTGGGACAGGGGGAACACTGAAGCTTTCTTT. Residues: CASRWDRGNTEAFF.

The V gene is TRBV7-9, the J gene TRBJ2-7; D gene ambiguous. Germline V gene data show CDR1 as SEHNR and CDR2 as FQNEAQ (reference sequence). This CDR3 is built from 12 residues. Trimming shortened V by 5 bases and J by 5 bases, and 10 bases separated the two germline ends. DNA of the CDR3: TGTGCCAGCAGCCGTTCGAGCGACGAGCAGTACTTC. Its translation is CASSRSSDEQYF.

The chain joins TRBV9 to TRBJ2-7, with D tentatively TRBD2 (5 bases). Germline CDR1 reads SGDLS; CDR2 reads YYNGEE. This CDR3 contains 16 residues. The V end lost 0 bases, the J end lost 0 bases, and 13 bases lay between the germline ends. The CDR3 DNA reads TGTGCCAGCAGCGTAGCCCAGCGGACCAGCTCCTACGAGCAGTACTTC. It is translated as CASSVAQRTSSYEQYF.

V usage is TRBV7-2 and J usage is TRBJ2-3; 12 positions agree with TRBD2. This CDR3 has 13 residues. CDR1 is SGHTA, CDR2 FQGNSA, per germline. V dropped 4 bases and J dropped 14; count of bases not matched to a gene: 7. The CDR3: CASSSTSGGHPYF. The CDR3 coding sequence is TGTGCCAGCAGCTCGACTAGCGGGGGCCACCCGTATTTT.

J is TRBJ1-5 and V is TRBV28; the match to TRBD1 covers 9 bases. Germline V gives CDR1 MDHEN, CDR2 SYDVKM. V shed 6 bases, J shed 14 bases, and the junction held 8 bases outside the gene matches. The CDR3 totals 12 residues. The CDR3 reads CASSTGQGIKHF. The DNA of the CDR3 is TGTGCCAGCAGCACAGGACAGGGGATAAAGCATTTT.

In DNA, the CDR3 is TGTGCCAGCAGTTTTAGGGCGGGGGAAAAATACAATGAGCAGTTCTTC. This sequence encodes CASSFRAGEKYNEQFF. This chain joins TRBV28 and TRBJ2-1; 7 bases line up with TRBD2. Germline CDR1 MDHEN, CDR2 SYDVKM. The CDR3 extends over 16 amino acids. V lost 3 bases, J lost 4 bases, and 9 bases stayed unmatched.

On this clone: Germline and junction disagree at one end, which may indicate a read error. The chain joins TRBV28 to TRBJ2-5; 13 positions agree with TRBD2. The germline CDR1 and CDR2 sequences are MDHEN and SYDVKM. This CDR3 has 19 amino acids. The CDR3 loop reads CASSTLGGLAGISGESQYF. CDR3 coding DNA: TGTGCCAGCAGCACCTTGGGGGGACTAGCGGGAATCAGTGGAGAGTCCCAGTACTTC.

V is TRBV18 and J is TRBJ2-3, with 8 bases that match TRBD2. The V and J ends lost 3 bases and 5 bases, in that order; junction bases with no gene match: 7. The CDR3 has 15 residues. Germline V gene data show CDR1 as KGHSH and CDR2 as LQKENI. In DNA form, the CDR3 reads TGTGCCAGCTCACCGGGACTAGAGGGACGAGATACGCAGTATTTT. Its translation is CASSPGLEGRDTQYF. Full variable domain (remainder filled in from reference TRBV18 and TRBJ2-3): NAGVMQNPRHLVRRRGQEARLRCSPMKGHSHVYWYRQLPEEGLKFMVYLQKENIIDESGMPKERFSAEFPKEGPSILRIQQVVRGDSAAYFCASSPGLEGRDTQYFGPGTRLTVL.

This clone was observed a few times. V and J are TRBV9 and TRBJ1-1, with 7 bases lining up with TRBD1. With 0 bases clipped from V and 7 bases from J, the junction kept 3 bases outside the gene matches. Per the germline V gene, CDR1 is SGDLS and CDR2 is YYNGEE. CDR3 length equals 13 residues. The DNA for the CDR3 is TGTGCCAGCAGCGTAGGGACAGGCAGTGAAGCTTTCTTT. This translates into CASSVGTGSEAFF.

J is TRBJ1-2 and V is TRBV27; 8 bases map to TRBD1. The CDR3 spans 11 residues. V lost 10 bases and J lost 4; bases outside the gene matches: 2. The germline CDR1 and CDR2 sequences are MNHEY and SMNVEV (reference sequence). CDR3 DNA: TGTGCCACCACAGGGGGCTATGGCTACACCTTC. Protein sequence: CATTGGYGYTF.

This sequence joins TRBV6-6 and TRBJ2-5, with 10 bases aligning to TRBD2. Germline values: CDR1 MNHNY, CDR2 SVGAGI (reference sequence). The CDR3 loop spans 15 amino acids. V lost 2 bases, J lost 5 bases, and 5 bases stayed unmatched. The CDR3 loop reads CASSYVAGGLETQYF. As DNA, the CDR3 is TGTGCCAGCAGTTACGTAGCGGGGGGTTTGGAGACCCAGTACTTC.